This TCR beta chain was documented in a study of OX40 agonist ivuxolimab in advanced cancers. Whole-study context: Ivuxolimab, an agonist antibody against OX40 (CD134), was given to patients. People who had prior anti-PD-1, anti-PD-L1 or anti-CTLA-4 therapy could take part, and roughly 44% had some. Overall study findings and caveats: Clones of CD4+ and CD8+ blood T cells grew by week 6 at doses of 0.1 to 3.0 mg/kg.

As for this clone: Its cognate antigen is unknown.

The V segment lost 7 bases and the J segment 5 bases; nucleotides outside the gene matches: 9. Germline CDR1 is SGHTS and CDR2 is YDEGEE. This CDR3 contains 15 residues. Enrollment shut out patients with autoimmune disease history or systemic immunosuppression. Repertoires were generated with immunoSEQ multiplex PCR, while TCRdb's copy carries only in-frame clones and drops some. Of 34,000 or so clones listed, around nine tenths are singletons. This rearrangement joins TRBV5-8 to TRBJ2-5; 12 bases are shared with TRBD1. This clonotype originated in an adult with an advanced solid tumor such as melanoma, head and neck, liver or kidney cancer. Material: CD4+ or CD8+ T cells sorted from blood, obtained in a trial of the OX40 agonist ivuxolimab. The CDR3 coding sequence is TGTGCCAGCTGCCCGGGGACAGGGGGCCGGGAGACCCAGTACTTC. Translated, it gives CASCPGTGGRETQYF. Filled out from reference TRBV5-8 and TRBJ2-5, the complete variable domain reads EAGVTQSPTHLIKTRGQQATLRCSPISGHTSVYWYQQALGLGLQFLLWYDEGEERNRGNFPPRFSGRQFPNYSSELNVNALELEDSALYLCASCPGTGGRETQYFGPGTRLLVL.